The 16 T cell receptor beta chains in this list originate from one sample, sequenced in a study of CD8+CD57+ T cells in acquired aplastic anemia. Genomic DNA served as template for TCR beta VDJ and CDR3 profiling. TCRdb called the reads again in MiXCR, with one record for every CDR3 protein. The sample shows some 220,000 distinct CDR3 sequences, roughly 35% of them seen only once. The sample was sorted CD4+, CD8+, or CD8+CD57+ T cells (not recorded which) from PBMCs. The source of these receptors is a human donor in good health, serving as a control.

CDR3 residues: CASSLGRLAGAYNEQFF. CDR3 in DNA: TGTGCCAGCAGCTTAGGGCGACTAGCGGGGGCCTACAATGAGCAGTTCTTC. J is TRBJ2-1 and V is TRBV7-8, with TRBD2 matching 12 bases. After removal of 1 base from V and 2 bases from J, the junction contained 3 bases not matched to a gene. CDR3 size: 17 residues. CDR1 and CDR2 (germline): SGHVS, FQNEAQ.

V is TRBV18 and J is TRBJ2-3; 9 nucleotides match TRBD1. Per germline, CDR1 KGHSH and CDR2 LQKENI. J gave up 5 bases and V 6 bases, and 6 bases lay outside the gene matches. This CDR3 region has 14 residues. The CDR3 region is CASSPGTGRDTQYF. The CDR3 DNA is TGTGCCAGCTCCCCCGGGACAGGGCGAGATACGCAGTATTTT. The full variable domain, rest sourced from reference TRBV18 and TRBJ2-3, is NAGVMQNPRHLVRRRGQEARLRCSPMKGHSHVYWYRQLPEEGLKFMVYLQKENIIDESGMPKERFSAEFPKEGPSILRIQQVVRGDSAAYFCASSPGTGRDTQYFGPGTRLTVL.

This clonotype was counted ten times or more. The rearrangement joins TRBV29-1 to TRBJ2-7; possible D gene TRBD2, 5 bases. V was clipped by 7 bases and J by 0 bases, with 10 bases between them. The germline CDR1 and CDR2 sequences are SQVTM and ANQGSEA. The CDR3 has 12 amino acids. The CDR3 coding sequence is TGCAGCGGAATGGGGAGCTCCTACGAGCAGTACTTC. Translating it yields CSGMGSSYEQYF.

V gene TRBV19 combines with J gene TRBJ1-2; a weak D match, TRBD1 (6 bases). The CDR3 sequence is 14 residues long. V was cut by 6 bases and J by 1 base, with 12 bases left in between. Germline-derived CDR1 and CDR2 are LNHDA and SQIVND (reference sequence). The CDR3: CASSPGHLNYGYTF. The CDR3 DNA reads as TGTGCCAGTAGCCCGGGACACCTTAACTATGGCTACACCTTC.

The J gene is TRBJ1-2, the V gene TRBV2, with D hard to call. V was pared by 3 bases and J by 8 bases, with 13 bases between. The CDR3 sequence is 13 residues long. Germline-derived CDR1 and CDR2 are SNHLY and FYNNEI. This chain's CDR3 is CASSDGLVGGYTF. Written as DNA, the CDR3 is TGTGCCAGCAGTGATGGGCTAGTGGGAGGCTACACCTTC.

The table lists this clonotype with many counts. V is TRBV20-1 and J is TRBJ2-3, with D possibly TRBD1 on 6 matching bases. V was clipped by 3 bases and J by 3 bases, with 22 bases between them. The CDR3 is 17 amino acids. Looked up from germline, CDR1 is DFQATT and CDR2 is SNEGSKA (reference sequence). The chain's CDR3 is CSASSDQGRGSTDTQYF. The CDR3 bases are TGCAGTGCTAGCAGCGACCAGGGGCGAGGGTCGACAGATACGCAGTATTTT.

This rearrangement joins TRBV24-1 to TRBJ2-7; 9 bases line up with TRBD1. With V trimmed by 6 bases and J by 3 bases, 5 bases remained unmatched. The CDR3 contains 14 residues. Germline V gene sequence: CDR1 KGHDR, CDR2 SFDVKD. The CDR3 loop is CATSRGGQGYEQYF. CDR3 coding DNA: TGTGCCACCAGTCGAGGGGGACAGGGCTACGAGCAGTACTTC.

This clonotype was seen more than once but under ten times. V gene TRBV6-1 combines with J gene TRBJ1-1; 8 nucleotides match TRBD1. CDR1 and CDR2 (germline): MNHNS, SASEGT. The length of the CDR3 is 17 residues. V trimming: 7 bases; J trimming: 0 bases; junction bases outside the gene matches: 13. CDR3 amino acids: CASTNRGQATMNTEAFF. For the CDR3, the DNA is TGTGCCAGCACCAACAGGGGACAGGCTACCATGAACACTGAAGCTTTCTTT.

This clonotype has more than one count but fewer than ten. Since the CDR3 does not end with the conserved phenylalanine or tryptophan, this likely comes from a read error. V usage is TRBV5-6 and J usage is TRBJ2-7; D might be TRBD2 (6 bases). Trimming took off 4 bases at V and 2 bases at J, with 16 bases between the two ends. The CDR3 has 15 residues. Germline assignment: CDR1 SGHDT and CDR2 YYEEEE. CDR3 in DNA: TGTGCCAGCAGCCCGTGGTGGACGGGAGCCTACGAGCAGTACCTC. Translated: CASSPWWTGAYEQYL.

This clonotype was picked up many times. This chain joins TRBV9 and TRBJ2-7, with 7 positions matching TRBD2. The junction had 3 bases not matched to a gene; V was cut back by 0 bases and J by 0 bases. In germline, CDR1 is SGDLS, CDR2 YYNGEE. The CDR3 length is 15 residues. CDR3 sequence: CASSVAGGSSYEQYF. The CDR3 coding sequence is TGTGCCAGCAGCGTAGCAGGCGGGAGCTCCTACGAGCAGTACTTC.

Ten or more counts support this clonotype. DNA of the CDR3: TGCAGTGCTCAGACTAGTTCAGGCTACAATGAGCAGTTCTTC. This gives the protein CSAQTSSGYNEQFF. The V and J genes are TRBV20-1 and TRBJ2-1, with D tentatively TRBD2 (6 bases). Germline values: CDR1 DFQATT, CDR2 SNEGSKA (reference sequence). V lost 5 bases to trimming and J lost 3 bases, with 14 bases between them. This CDR3 has 14 residues.

The chain is built from TRBV15 and TRBJ1-2, with TRBD1 as a possible D gene (6 bases). V lost 1 base and J lost 3, with 9 bases in between. This CDR3 is built from 14 residues. The germline V gene encodes CDR1 LNHNV and CDR2 YYDKDF (reference sequence). The CDR3 DNA reads TGTGCCACCAGCAGAGGGACAGAGGACTATGGCTACACCTTC. Amino acids: CATSRGTEDYGYTF. Complete variable domain (other parts from reference TRBV15 and TRBJ1-2): DAMVIQNPRYQVTQFGKPVTLSCSQTLNHNVMYWYQQKSSQAPKLLFHYYDKDFNNEADTPDNFQSRRPNTSFCFLDIRSPGLGDTAMYLCATSRGTEDYGYTFGSGTRLTVV.

This clonotype was recorded a few times. One end of the junction is discordant with germline, which a read error may explain. The chain uses TRBV15 and TRBJ1-4, with 9 nucleotides matching TRBD1. Germline-derived CDR1 and CDR2 are LNHNV and YYDKDF (reference sequence). CDR3 length equals 13 residues. CDR3: CATSRDWFGGQGF. CDR3 nucleotide sequence: TGTGCCACCAGCAGAGATTGGTTTGGGGGACAGGGTTTT.

To note about this clonotype: This clone may be a read error of a much larger clone one base away. The CDR3 does not close with the conserved phenylalanine or tryptophan, likely indicating a read error. V usage is TRBV28 and J usage is TRBJ1-2; 9 bases fit TRBD1. Per germline, CDR1 MDHEN and CDR2 SYDVKM. The ends lost 2 bases at V and 4 bases at J; junction bases unmatched: 5. The CDR3 is 15 amino acids. The CDR3 nucleotides read TGTGCCAGCAGTTTAGGGACAGGGACCTTCTATGGCTACACCCTC. The encoded protein is CASSLGTGTFYGYTL.

This clonotype was seen once. The J gene is TRBJ1-5, the V gene TRBV4-3; unclear D gene. The CDR3 runs 13 residues. V was clipped by 2 bases and J by 7 bases, with 9 bases between them. Germline CDR1 is LGHNA and CDR2 is YSLEER. DNA of the CDR3: TGCGCCAGCAGCCAAAACGTGGCGCAGCCCCAGCATTTT. The encoded protein is CASSQNVAQPQHF.

The chain carries TRBV29-1 and TRBJ1-2; 7 bases map to TRBD1. CDR1 is SQVTM, CDR2 ANQGSEA, per germline. The CDR3 spans 14 residues. CDR3 residues: CSIGQALGSYGYTF. The CDR3 DNA follows: TGCAGTATCGGACAGGCCCTAGGGAGCTATGGCTACACCTTC. The variable domain in full, with the rest retrieved from reference TRBV29-1 and TRBJ1-2, is SAVISQKPSRDICQRGTSLTIQCQVDSQVTMMFWYRQQPGQSLTLIATANQGSEATYESGFVIDKFPISRPNLTFSTLTVSNMSPEDSSIYLCSIGQALGSYGYTFGSGTRLTVV.